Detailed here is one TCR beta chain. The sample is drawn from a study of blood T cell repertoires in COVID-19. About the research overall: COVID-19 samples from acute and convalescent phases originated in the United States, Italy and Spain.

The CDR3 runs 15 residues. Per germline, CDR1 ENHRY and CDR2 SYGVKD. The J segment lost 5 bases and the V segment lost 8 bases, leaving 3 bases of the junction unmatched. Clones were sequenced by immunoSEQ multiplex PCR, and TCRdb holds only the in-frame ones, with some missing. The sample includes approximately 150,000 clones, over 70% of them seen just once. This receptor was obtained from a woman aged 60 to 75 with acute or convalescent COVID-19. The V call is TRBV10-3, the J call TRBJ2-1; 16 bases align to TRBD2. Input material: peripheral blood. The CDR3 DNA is TGTGCCATCGGGACTAGCGGGAGGGTACACAATGAGCAGTTCTTC. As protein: CAIGTSGRVHNEQFF.